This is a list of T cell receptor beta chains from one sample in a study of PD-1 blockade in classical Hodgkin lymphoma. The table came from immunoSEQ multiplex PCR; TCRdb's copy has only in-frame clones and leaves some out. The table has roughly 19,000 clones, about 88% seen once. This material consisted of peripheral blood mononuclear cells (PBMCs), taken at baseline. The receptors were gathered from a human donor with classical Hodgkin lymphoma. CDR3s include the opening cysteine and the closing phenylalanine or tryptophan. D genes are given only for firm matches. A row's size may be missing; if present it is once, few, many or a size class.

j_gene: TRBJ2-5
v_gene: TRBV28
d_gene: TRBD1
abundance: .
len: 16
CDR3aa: CASSFPPDRGRQTQYF
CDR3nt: TGTGCCAGCAGTTTCCCACCGGACAGGGGTAGGCAGACCCAGTACTTC

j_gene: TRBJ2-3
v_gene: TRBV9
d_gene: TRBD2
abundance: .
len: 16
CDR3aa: CASSPHLRGGTDTQYF
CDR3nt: TGTGCCAGCAGCCCCCACCTCCGGGGGGGCACAGATACGCAGTATTTT

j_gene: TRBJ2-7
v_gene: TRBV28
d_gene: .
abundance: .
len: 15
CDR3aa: CASSFGHSRTYEQYF
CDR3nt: TGTGCCAGCAGTTTCGGGCACTCCAGAACCTACGAGCAGTACTTC

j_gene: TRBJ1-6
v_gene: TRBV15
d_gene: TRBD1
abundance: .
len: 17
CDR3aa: CATSRALRTGGSSPLHF
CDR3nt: TGTGCCACCAGCAGAGCCCTACGGACAGGCGGGTCTTCGCCCCTCCACTTT

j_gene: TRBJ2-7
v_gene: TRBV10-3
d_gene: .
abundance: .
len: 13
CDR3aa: CAISWDGSYEQYF
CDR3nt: TGTGCCATCAGTTGGGACGGATCCTACGAGCAGTACTTC

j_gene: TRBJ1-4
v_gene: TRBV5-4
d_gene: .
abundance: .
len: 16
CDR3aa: CASSYSVGGLYEKLFF
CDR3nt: TGTGCCAGCAGCTACTCGGTTGGGGGGCTCTATGAAAAACTGTTTTTT

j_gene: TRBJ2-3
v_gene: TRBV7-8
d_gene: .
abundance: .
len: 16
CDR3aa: CASHSEWRGPPDTQYF
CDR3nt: TGTGCCAGCCACTCCGAGTGGCGGGGCCCCCCAGATACGCAGTATTTT

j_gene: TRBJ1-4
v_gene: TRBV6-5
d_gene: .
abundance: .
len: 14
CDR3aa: CASSYRGVNEKLFF
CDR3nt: TGTGCCAGCAGTTACAGGGGTGTCAATGAAAAACTGTTTTTT

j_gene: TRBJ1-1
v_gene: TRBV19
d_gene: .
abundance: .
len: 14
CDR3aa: CATTFSGGWTEAFF
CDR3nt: TGTGCCACTACTTTCTCGGGGGGATGGACTGAAGCTTTCTTT

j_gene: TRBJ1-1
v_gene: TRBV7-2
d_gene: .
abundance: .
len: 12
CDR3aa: CASRPAGGAAFF
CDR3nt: TGTGCCTCAAGGCCGGCGGGGGGCGCGGCTTTCTTT

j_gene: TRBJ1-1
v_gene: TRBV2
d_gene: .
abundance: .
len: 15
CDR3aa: CASRAMIMTRYEAFF
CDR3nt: TGTGCCAGCAGGGCTATGATAATGACTCGCTACGAAGCTTTCTTT

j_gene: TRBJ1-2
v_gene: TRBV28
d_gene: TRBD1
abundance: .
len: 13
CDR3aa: CASSSTGEVGYTF
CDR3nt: TGTGCCAGCAGTTCGACAGGGGAGGTTGGCTACACCTTC

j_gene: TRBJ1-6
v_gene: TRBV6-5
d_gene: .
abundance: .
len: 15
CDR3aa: CASSPGNSYNSPLHF
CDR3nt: TGTGCCAGCAGCCCAGGGAACTCCTATAATTCACCCCTCCACTTT

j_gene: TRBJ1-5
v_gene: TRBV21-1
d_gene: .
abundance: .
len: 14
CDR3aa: CASPRRSADQPQHF
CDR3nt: TGTGCCAGCCCTCGGCGGTCAGCGGATCAGCCCCAGCATTTT

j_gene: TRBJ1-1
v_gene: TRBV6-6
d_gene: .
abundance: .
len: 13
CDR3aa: CASSLGAHTEAFF
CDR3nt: TGTGCCAGCAGTTTAGGAGCACACACTGAAGCTTTCTTT

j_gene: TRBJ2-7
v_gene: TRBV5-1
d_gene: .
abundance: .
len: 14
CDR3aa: CASSPTNRDYEQYF
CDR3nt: TGCGCCAGCAGTCCTACGAACAGGGACTACGAGCAGTACTTC

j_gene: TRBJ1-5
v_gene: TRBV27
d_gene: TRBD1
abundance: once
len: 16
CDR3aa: CASSQSGTEIWQPQHF
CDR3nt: TGTGCCAGCAGCCAATCCGGGACAGAGATATGGCAGCCCCAGCATTTT

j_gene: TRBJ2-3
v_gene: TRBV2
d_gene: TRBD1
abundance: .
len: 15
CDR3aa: CASSRQGEGTDTQYF
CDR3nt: TGTGCCAGCAGTAGACAGGGGGAGGGCACAGATACGCAGTATTTT

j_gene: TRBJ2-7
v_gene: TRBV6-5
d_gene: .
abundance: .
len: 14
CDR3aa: CASSYTVADYEQYF
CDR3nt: TGTGCCAGCAGTTACACCGTAGCGGACTACGAGCAGTACTTC

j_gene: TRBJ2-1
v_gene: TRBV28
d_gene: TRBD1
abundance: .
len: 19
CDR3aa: CASSFPLDRGRGSYNEQFF
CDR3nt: TGTGCCAGCAGTTTTCCCCTGGACAGGGGGCGCGGGTCCTACAATGAGCAGTTCTTC

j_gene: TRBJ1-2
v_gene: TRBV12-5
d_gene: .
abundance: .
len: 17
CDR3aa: CASGLVLYREDGYGYTF
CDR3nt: TGTGCTAGTGGTTTGGTACTCTACAGGGAAGATGGATATGGCTACACCTTC

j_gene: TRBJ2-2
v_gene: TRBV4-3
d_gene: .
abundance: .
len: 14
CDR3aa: CASSTFQGPGELFF
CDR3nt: TGCGCCAGCAGTACTTTCCAGGGACCCGGGGAGCTGTTTTTT

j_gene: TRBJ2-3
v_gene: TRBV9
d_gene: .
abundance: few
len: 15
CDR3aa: CASSPTPSSTDTQYF
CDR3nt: TGTGCCAGCAGCCCGACCCCCTCTAGCACAGATACGCAGTATTTT

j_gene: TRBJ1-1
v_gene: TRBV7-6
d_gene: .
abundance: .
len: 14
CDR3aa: CASSLLGGAGEAFF
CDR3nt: TGTGCCAGCAGCTTATTAGGAGGAGCGGGTGAAGCTTTCTTT

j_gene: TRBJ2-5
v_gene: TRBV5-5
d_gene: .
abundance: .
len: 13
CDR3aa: CASSLAPQETQYF
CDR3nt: TGTGCCAGCAGCTTGGCTCCCCAGGAGACCCAGTACTTC

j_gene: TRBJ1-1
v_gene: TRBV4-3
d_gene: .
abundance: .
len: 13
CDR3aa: CASSQKGDTEAFF
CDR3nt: TGCGCCAGCAGCCAAAAGGGGGACACTGAAGCTTTCTTT

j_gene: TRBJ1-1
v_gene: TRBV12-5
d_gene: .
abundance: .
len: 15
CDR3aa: CASGLVLGRGTEAFF
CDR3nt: TGTGCTAGTGGTTTGGTACTAGGCCGGGGGACTGAAGCTTTCTTT

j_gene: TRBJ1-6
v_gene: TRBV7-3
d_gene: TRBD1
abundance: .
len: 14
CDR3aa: CASSFTGEGSPLHF
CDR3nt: TGTGCCAGCAGCTTCACAGGGGAGGGTTCACCCCTCCACTTT

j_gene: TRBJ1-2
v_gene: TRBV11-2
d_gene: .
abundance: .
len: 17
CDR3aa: CASSLNDVGAANYGYTF
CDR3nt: TGTGCCAGCAGCTTAAACGATGTCGGGGCGGCTAACTATGGCTACACCTTC

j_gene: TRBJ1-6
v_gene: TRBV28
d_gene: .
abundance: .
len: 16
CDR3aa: CASSRAGGGDNSPLHF
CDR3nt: TGTGCCAGCAGCCGAGCCGGCGGGGGGGATAATTCACCCCTCCACTTT

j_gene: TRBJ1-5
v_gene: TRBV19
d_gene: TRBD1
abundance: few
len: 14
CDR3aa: CASSPGTAYQPQHF
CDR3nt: TGTGCCAGTAGTCCCGGGACAGCGTATCAGCCCCAGCATTTT

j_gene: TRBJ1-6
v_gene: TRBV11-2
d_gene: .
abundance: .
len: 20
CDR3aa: CASSSDPDVSRLFYNSPLHF
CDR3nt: TGTGCCAGCAGCTCAGACCCGGACGTCTCCAGGCTATTTTATAATTCACCCCTCCACTTT

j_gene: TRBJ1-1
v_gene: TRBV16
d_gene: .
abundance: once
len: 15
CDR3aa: CASSQNPAPGSEAFF
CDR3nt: TGTGCCAGCAGCCAGAACCCCGCCCCGGGATCTGAAGCTTTCTTT

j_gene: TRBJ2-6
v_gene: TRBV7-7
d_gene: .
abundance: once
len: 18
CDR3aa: CASSTIGKCQSRANVLTF
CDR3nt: TGTGCCAGCAGCACTATAGGTAAGTGCCAAAGTCGGGCCAACGTCCTGACTTTC

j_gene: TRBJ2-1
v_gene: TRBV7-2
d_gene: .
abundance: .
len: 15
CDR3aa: CASALDHQPHNEQFF
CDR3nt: TGTGCCAGCGCCCTCGATCACCAACCCCACAATGAGCAGTTCTTC

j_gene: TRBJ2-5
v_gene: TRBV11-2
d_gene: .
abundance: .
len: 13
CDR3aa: CASSFQGWETQYF
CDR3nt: TGTGCCAGCAGCTTCCAGGGGTGGGAGACCCAGTACTTC

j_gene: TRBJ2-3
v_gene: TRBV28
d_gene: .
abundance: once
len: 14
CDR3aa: CASSLLTGGDTQYF
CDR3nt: TGTGCCAGCAGTTTGCTAACAGGAGGAGATACGCAGTATTTT

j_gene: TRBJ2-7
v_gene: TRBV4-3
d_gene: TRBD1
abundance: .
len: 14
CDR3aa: CASSRWTGGHEQYF
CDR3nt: TGCGCCAGCAGCCGCTGGACAGGGGGCCACGAGCAGTACTTC

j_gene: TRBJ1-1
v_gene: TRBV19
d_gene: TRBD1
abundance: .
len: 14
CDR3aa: CASKVGRGFTEAFF
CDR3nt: TGTGCCAGTAAGGTAGGCAGGGGGTTCACTGAAGCTTTCTTT

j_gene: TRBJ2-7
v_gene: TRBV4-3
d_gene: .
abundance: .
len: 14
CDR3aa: CASSQDRGAYEQYF
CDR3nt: TGCGCCAGCAGCCAAGACAGGGGAGCCTACGAGCAGTACTTC

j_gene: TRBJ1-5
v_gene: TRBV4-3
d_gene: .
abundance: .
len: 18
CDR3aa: CASSQDPSPGLSNQPQHF
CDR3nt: TGCGCCAGCAGCCAAGATCCTTCGCCGGGTCTGAGCAATCAGCCCCAGCATTTT

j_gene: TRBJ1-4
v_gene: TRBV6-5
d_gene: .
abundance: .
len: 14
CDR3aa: CASSAGSVNEKLFF
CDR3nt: TGTGCCAGCAGTGCAGGGTCAGTTAATGAAAAACTGTTTTTT

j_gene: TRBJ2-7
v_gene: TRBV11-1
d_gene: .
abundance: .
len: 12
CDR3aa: CASSLGLYEQYF
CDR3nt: TGTGCCAGCAGCTTGGGACTCTACGAGCAGTACTTC

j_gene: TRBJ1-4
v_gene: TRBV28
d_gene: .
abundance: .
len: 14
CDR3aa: CASSKLAEGEKLFF
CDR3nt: TGTGCCAGCAGTAAACTCGCCGAAGGTGAAAAACTGTTTTTT

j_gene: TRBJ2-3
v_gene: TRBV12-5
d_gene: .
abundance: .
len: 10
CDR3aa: CASGSDTQYF
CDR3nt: TGTGCTAGTGGTTCCGATACGCAGTATTTT

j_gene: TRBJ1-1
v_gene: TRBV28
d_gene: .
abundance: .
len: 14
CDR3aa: CASSLVGSGEEAFF
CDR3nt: TGTGCTAGCAGTTTGGTGGGGAGCGGGGAAGAAGCTTTCTTT

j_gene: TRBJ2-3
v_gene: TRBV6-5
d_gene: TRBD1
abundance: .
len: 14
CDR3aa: CASRLTGNTDTQYF
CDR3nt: TGTGCCAGCAGATTGACAGGGAACACAGATACGCAGTATTTT

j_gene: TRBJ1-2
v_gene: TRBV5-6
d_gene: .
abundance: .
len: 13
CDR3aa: CASSDRSNYGYTF
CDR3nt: TGTGCCAGCAGCGACAGGAGTAACTATGGCTACACCTTC

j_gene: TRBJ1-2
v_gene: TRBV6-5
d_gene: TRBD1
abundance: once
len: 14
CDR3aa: CASSYGRGSYGYTF
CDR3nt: TGTGCCAGCAGTTATGGCAGGGGGTCTTATGGCTACACCTTC